The 10 T cell receptor beta chains presented below share a single source sample, sequenced in a study of blood T cells in healthy people across ages. The use of a sample-barcoded 5' primer and a J-beta primer mix characterized a second PCR of roughly 6 to 11 cycles. TCRdb reprocessed the 5' RACE reads via MiXCR and lists one record per CDR3 protein. The profile shows around 600,000 distinct CDR3 sequences, more than 45% of them singletons. The sequencing sample was made of blood. The receptors come from a man aged 80 or over in good health.

This clonotype came up once. The rearrangement uses TRBV18 and TRBJ2-1, with D possibly being TRBD1 or TRBD2 (6 bases each). The V end lost 3 bases, the J end lost 2 bases, and 14 bases lay between the germline ends. CDR1 KGHSH and CDR2 LQKENI come from the germline V gene. This CDR3 comprises 16 residues. The CDR3 region has the DNA TGTGCCAGCTCACCGCAGCAGGAGGGGGCCTACAATGAGCAGTTCTTC. As protein: CASSPQQEGAYNEQFF. Using reference TRBV18 and TRBJ2-1 for the parts outside the CDR3, the full variable domain is NAGVMQNPRHLVRRRGQEARLRCSPMKGHSHVYWYRQLPEEGLKFMVYLQKENIIDESGMPKERFSAEFPKEGPSILRIQQVVRGDSAAYFCASSPQQEGAYNEQFFGPGTRLTVL.

The V gene is TRBV28, the J gene TRBJ2-4, with D possibly matching TRBD1 (6 bases). CDR1 MDHEN and CDR2 SYDVKM come from the germline V gene. The ends were cut back, 3 bases at V and 6 bases at J, with 12 bases in the middle. This CDR3 region has 14 residues. Here the CDR3 reads CASSFPGAGNIQYF. CDR3 coding DNA: TGTGCCAGCAGTTTCCCAGGGGCTGGAAACATTCAGTACTTC.

This clonotype was seen once. As DNA, the CDR3 is TGTGCCAGCAGTTTCAGGATGGGGTATATAACTGAAGCTTTCTTT. It translates to CASSFRMGYITEAFF. This chain links TRBV6-2 or TRBV6-3 with TRBJ1-1, with D hard to call. The CDR3 contains 15 residues. Trimming removed 4 bases at V and 5 bases at J, with 17 bases between. Germline CDR1 is MNHEY and CDR2 is SVGEGT.

The chain links TRBV24-1 to TRBJ2-6; D not resolved. CDR3 length: 15 residues. Trimming pared 9 bases from V and 0 bases from J, leaving 11 bases between. Germline assignment: CDR1 KGHDR and CDR2 SFDVKD. The CDR3 coding sequence is TGTGCCACCTCTGGACGGAGCTCTGGGGCCAACGTCCTGACTTTC. As protein: CATSGRSSGANVLTF.

This clonotype appeared once. This chain uses TRBV5-1 with TRBJ1-2; D remains ambiguous. Germline assignment: CDR1 SGHRS and CDR2 YFSETQ. Trimming took off 4 bases at V and 4 bases at J, with 11 bases between the two ends. The CDR3 runs to 13 residues. CDR3 DNA: TGCGCCAGCAGCGCCGGTTGGGGCTATGGCTACACCTTC. This translates into CASSAGWGYGYTF.

The V call is TRBV7-2, the J call TRBJ1-1; 7 positions agree with TRBD1. V lost 1 base to trimming and J lost 4 bases; unmatched junction nucleotides: 6. Germline V gene sequence: CDR1 SGHTA, CDR2 FQGNSA. The CDR3 length is 15 residues. CDR3 loop: CASSLETGRGTEAFF. The DNA for the CDR3 is TGTGCCAGCAGCTTAGAGACAGGGAGAGGCACTGAAGCTTTCTTT.

Details on this clonotype: A much larger clone is a single base away; this may be a read error. The chain combines TRBV6-6 with TRBJ2-1; D may be TRBD2 (6 bases). Trimming took off 7 bases at V and 6 bases at J, with 19 bases between the two ends. CDR3 size: 15 residues. Germline CDR1 MNHNY, CDR2 SVGAGI (reference sequence). CDR3 DNA sequence: TGTGCCAGCAACGGGGGTCAGGGAATCTGCAATGAGCAGTTCTTC. It is translated as CASNGGQGICNEQFF.

CDR3 residues: CASSLEGNYNEQFF. The CDR3 DNA reads as TGCGCCAGCAGCTTGGAGGGTAACTACAATGAGCAGTTCTTC. V is TRBV5-1 and J is TRBJ2-1, with no clear D. The CDR3 totals 14 residues. Germline CDR1 is SGHRS and CDR2 is YFSETQ. V shed 0 bases and J shed 3 bases, with 7 bases lying between them.

The chain joins TRBV7-9 to TRBJ2-7; D is ambiguous. Germline V gives CDR1 SEHNR, CDR2 FQNEAQ (reference sequence). This CDR3 comprises 12 residues. V lost 5 bases and J lost 4, with 9 bases in between. CDR3 DNA sequence: TGTGCCAGCAGCCCGGATGATTACGAGCAGTACTTC. This translates into CASSPDDYEQYF. The complete variable domain, with remaining parts taken from reference TRBV7-9 and TRBJ2-7, reads DTGVSQNPRHKITKRGQNVTFRCDPISEHNRLYWYRQTLGQGPEFLTYFQNEAQLEKSRLLSDRFSAERPKGSFSTLEIQRTEQGDSAMYLCASSPDDYEQYFGPGTRLTVT.

Ten or more counts support this clonotype. The chain links TRBV20-1 to TRBJ2-5; no definite D call. Germline CDR1 reads DFQATT; CDR2 reads SNEGSKA (reference sequence). The CDR3 sequence is 11 residues long. Trimming shortened V by 0 bases and J by 5 bases, and 4 bases separated the two germline ends. The CDR3 region is CSARDGETQYF. DNA for the CDR3: TGCAGTGCTAGAGATGGGGAGACCCAGTACTTC.